This T cell receptor beta chain derives from a study of blood T cell repertoires in COVID-19. Study-wide background: COVID-19 samples from acute and convalescent phases originated in the United States, Italy and Spain. Sample material is recorded as cDNA or gDNA derived from T cells, B-cell-depleted T cells, or PBMCs.

Germline CDR1 and CDR2: LGHDT and YNNKEL (reference sequence). Trimming cost V 5 bases and J 0 bases, with 11 bases left between them. CDR3 length: 15 amino acids. In the original processing: How many nucleated cells were present was estimated from reference gene primer amplification. Profiled with immunoSEQ multiplex PCR; TCRdb holds only in-frame clones, not every one. D and trimming come from the DNA, and the V and J calls and clone size come from that table. This sample yields nearly 70,000 clones, of which roughly 80% are seen a single time; almost 10% belongs to the top ten. The specimen sequenced was peripheral blood. The rearrangement links TRBV3-1 (or the pseudogene TRBV3-2) to TRBJ1-3; D uncertain. The sequence was obtained from an elderly woman with acute or convalescent COVID-19. The CDR3 DNA is TGTGCCAGCAGCGCAGACACCTTCTCTGGAAACACCATATATTTT. This translates into CASSADTFSGNTIYF.